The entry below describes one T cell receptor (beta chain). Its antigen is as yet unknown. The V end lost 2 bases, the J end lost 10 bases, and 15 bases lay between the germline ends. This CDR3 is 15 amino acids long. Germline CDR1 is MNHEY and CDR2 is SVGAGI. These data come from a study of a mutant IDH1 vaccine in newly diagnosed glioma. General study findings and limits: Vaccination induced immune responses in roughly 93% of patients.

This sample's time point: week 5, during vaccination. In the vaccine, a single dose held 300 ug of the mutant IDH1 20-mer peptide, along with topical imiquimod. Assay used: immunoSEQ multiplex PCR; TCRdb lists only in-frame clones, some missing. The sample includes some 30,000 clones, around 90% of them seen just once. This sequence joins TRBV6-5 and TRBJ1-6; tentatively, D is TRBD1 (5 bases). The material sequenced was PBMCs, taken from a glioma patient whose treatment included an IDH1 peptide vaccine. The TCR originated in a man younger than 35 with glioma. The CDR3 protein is CASSYTQAELSPLHF. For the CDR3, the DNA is TGTGCCAGCAGTTACACACAGGCCGAACTCTCACCCCTCCACTTT.